One and the same sample provided the 29 T cell receptor beta chains below, sequenced in a study of CD8+ T cells in alopecia areata. RNA was isolated and reverse transcribed to cDNA, the sequencing template. The repertoire was sequenced with immunoSEQ multiplex PCR; TCRdb's copy has only in-frame clones and lacks some. This record lists over 100,000 clones, none seen once only, and the top ten clones contain around a fifth. Sequencing used lesional skin. Every receptor here comes from a C3H/HeJ mouse with alopecia areata. This strain's MHC haplotype is H2-k.

This clone occurred a few times. The germline and genes are mouse ones. The read finishes 4 residues shy of the CDR3 end, and the germline J gene is used to complete it. The J gene is TRBJ1-2, the V gene TRBV13-3, with a possible D match to TRBD1 (5 bases). Germline V gene data show CDR1 as NNHDY and CDR2 as SYVADS. V was shortened by 1 base and J by 4 bases, with 11 bases between the two germline ends. The CDR3 is 14 residues long. CDR3 DNA (partial): TGTGCCAGCAGTGATAACAGGTCGGGCTCC. This encodes CASSDNRSGS. From start to end, the CDR3 is CASSDNRSGSDYTF.

For this clone: Germline and genes here are mouse. The sequenced fragment ends 4 residues before the CDR3 boundary, so the rest is inferred from the germline J gene. This chain joins TRBV19 and TRBJ1-2; D is uncertain. CDR1 is FNHDT, CDR2 SITEND, per germline (reference sequence). V lost 3 bases, J lost 0 bases, and 6 bases lay in between. The CDR3 spans 13 residues. CDR3 DNA, as far as it was read: TGTGCCAGCAGTACCCCAGCAAACTCC. This translates into CASSTPANS. In full, the CDR3 reads CASSTPANSDYTF.

This clone showed up just a few times. Gene names and germline refer to mouse. The read terminates 4 residues ahead of where the CDR3 ends, so the germline J gene completes it. The chain links TRBV1 to TRBJ2-3; 9 nucleotides match TRBD1. J was trimmed by 0 bases and V by 1 base; bases with no gene match: 5. This CDR3 is built from 17 residues. Germline V gene data show CDR1 as NSQYPW and CDR2 as LRSPGD (reference sequence). The CDR3 bases that were read are TGCACCTGCAGTGCAGGGGGGACAGGGAATAGTGCAGAA. This sequence encodes CTCSAGGTGNSAE. The entire CDR3 is CTCSAGGTGNSAETLYF.

This clone was counted a few times. Gene names and germline refer to mouse. The read comes to an end 4 residues before the CDR3 does, leaving the germline J gene to fill in the end. The V and J genes are TRBV1 and TRBJ2-1, with TRBD1 matching 9 bases. V lost 6 bases and J lost 2; bases outside the gene matches: 2. Germline V gene lookup returns CDR1 NSQYPW and CDR2 LRSPGD (reference sequence). The CDR3 has 14 amino acids. Incomplete CDR3 DNA: TGCACCTGCAGCCGACAGGGGGACTATGCT. Its protein product is CTCSRQGDYA. The whole CDR3 sequence is CTCSRQGDYAEQFF.

This clone turned up a few times. The gene names given are mouse names. The CDR3 end lies 4 residues beyond the end of the read and is filled in from the germline J gene. The V gene is TRBV2, the J gene TRBJ1-4, with 9 bases matching TRBD1. This CDR3 spans 15 amino acids. The germline CDR1 and CDR2 sequences are LGHNA and YSYQKL. CDR3 in amino acids: CASSQADRGGERLFF. CDR3 DNA, as far as it was read: TGTGCCAGCAGCCAAGCGGACAGGGGTGGCGAA.

As concerns this clone: Gene names follow the mouse nomenclature. Read sequence stops 4 residues before the CDR3 end, and the germline J gene provides the missing end. This chain uses TRBV17 with TRBJ2-3; weak D call: TRBD1 (8 bases). Germline CDR1 is MNHDT and CDR2 is YYDKIL. The germline V and J ends were trimmed by 4 bases and 3 bases, with 11 bases remaining between them. The CDR3 runs 14 residues. The sequenced CDR3 bases are TGTGCTAGCAGTATACAGGGGGGGGCAGAA. It specifies CASSIQGGAE. The CDR3, in full, reads CASSIQGGAETLYF.

This clone was picked up a small number of times. Any gene name here is a mouse gene name. Coverage ceases 4 residues before the CDR3 finishes, and the germline J gene fills in the end. The rearrangement links TRBV5 to TRBJ1-1; D might be TRBD1 (6 bases). This CDR3 comprises 16 residues. Germline CDR1 and CDR2: LGHNA and YNLKQL (reference sequence). V lost 3 bases, J lost 3 bases, and 17 bases lay in between. CDR3 DNA (partial): TGTGCCAGCAGCCATGGGACATGGGGCCGGCACACA. It translates to CASSHGTWGRHT. The full CDR3 is CASSHGTWGRHTEVFF.

Comment on this clone: Each gene name is a mouse one. The CDR3 end lies 4 residues beyond the end of the read and is filled in from the germline J gene. The chain combines TRBV13-3 with TRBJ1-1; 9 nucleotides line up with TRBD1. CDR1 is NNHDY and CDR2 is SYVADS in the germline V gene. There are 15 residues in the CDR3. The J segment lost 1 base and the V segment lost 3 bases, leaving 4 bases of the junction unmatched. The sequenced CDR3 bases are TGTGCCAGCAGTGCCACAGGGGGCGCGAACACA. Protein sequence: CASSATGGANT. The entire CDR3 protein is CASSATGGANTEVFF.

This clone was seen at least ten times. Mouse gene names and germline throughout. The read comes to an end 4 residues before the CDR3 does, leaving the germline J gene to fill in the end. The genes are TRBV1 and TRBJ2-2, with 9 bases identical to TRBD2. The CDR3 extends over 17 amino acids. Germline CDR1 and CDR2: NSQYPW and LRSPGD (reference sequence). The trim removed 0 bases at V and 0 bases at J, leaving 2 bases unmatched. CDR3 DNA (partial): TGCACCTGCAGTGCAGATCTGGGGGGGTCAAACACCGGG. Its protein is CTCSADLGGSNTG. In full, the CDR3 is CTCSADLGGSNTGQLYF.

On this clone itself: Gene names are the mouse ones. From the germline J gene comes the end of the CDR3, since the read stops 4 residues before it. This chain joins TRBV19 and TRBJ2-2; 12 nucleotides agree with TRBD1. The CDR3 loop spans 16 amino acids. The germline V gene has CDR1 FNHDT and CDR2 SITEND (reference sequence). Trimming cost V 0 bases and J 3 bases; bases outside gene matches: 0. The sequenced CDR3 bases are TGTGCCAGCAGTATAGGGGACAGGGGGCACACCGGG. Amino acid sequence: CASSIGDRGHTG. The entire CDR3 protein reads CASSIGDRGHTGQLYF.

This clone was seen repeatedly, ten times or more. Gene names refer to mouse genes. The sequenced fragment ends 4 residues before the CDR3 boundary, so the rest is inferred from the germline J gene. The rearrangement links TRBV1 to TRBJ1-2; weak D call: TRBD1 (6 bases). Germline lookup yields CDR1 NSQYPW and CDR2 LRSPGD (reference sequence). Trimming pared 0 bases from V and 1 base from J, leaving 9 bases between. The CDR3 runs to 15 residues. The CDR3 DNA, read in part, is TGCACCTGCAGTGCAGATCGGGGACAAAACTCC. This sequence encodes CTCSADRGQNS. From start to end, the CDR3 is CTCSADRGQNSDYTF.

This clone was picked up a small number of times. The germline and genes are mouse ones. The read is 4 residues too short to cover the CDR3 end, so that end is filled in from the germline J gene. The chain links TRBV13-2 to TRBJ2-2; tentatively, D is TRBD2 (6 bases). The V and J ends lost 0 bases and 0 bases respectively, with 9 bases between them. CDR1 and CDR2 (germline): NNHNN, SYGAGS (reference sequence). The CDR3 spans 16 residues. CDR3 bases read: TGTGCCAGCGGTGATGCCTGGGGCTCAAACACCGGG. It specifies CASGDAWGSNTG. The full CDR3 is CASGDAWGSNTGQLYF.

In this sample, this clone turned up a few times. TCRdb's protein and the DNA translation differ at residue 11; the protein here comes from the DNA. Gene names follow the mouse nomenclature. The read stops 3 residues short of the end of the CDR3; the missing end is completed from the germline J gene. The rearrangement links TRBV1 to TRBJ1-3; 8 bases line up with TRBD1. The CDR3 is 14 residues long. The trim removed 6 bases at V and 1 base at J, leaving 2 bases unmatched. Germline CDR1 NSQYPW, CDR2 LRSPGD (reference sequence). The CDR3 protein is CTCRQGASGNTLYF. The covered CDR3 bases are TGCACCTGCAGGCAGGGGGCGTCTGGAAATACG.

A note on this clone: Gene and germline names: mouse. From the germline J gene comes the end of the CDR3, since the read stops 4 residues before it. The V and J genes are TRBV17 and TRBJ2-7; the D gene is possibly TRBD1 (6 bases). The length of the CDR3 is 15 residues. The germline gives CDR1 MNHDT, CDR2 YYDKIL. The germline V and J ends were trimmed by 4 bases and 0 bases, with 13 bases remaining between them. The CDR3 DNA, read in part, is TGTGCTAGCAGTATGGGGACAACTAGCTCCTAT. It translates to CASSMGTTSSY. In full, the CDR3 reads CASSMGTTSSYEQYF.

This clone was counted between two and nine times. Gene and germline names: mouse. The covered CDR3 bases are TGTGCCAGCAGTGAAGCCCGGGACAGGGGAGAA. As protein: CASSEARDRGE. The entire CDR3 reads CASSEARDRGETLYF. The gene calls are TRBV13-3 and TRBJ2-3, with 10 nucleotides matching TRBD1. The read terminates 4 residues ahead of where the CDR3 ends, so the germline J gene completes it. There are 15 residues in the CDR3. In germline, CDR1 is NNHDY, CDR2 SYVADS.

Of note for this clone: The genes are named according to mouse. Sequencing ends 4 residues short of the CDR3 end; the germline J gene provides the rest. This chain joins TRBV19 and TRBJ1-2, with 7 positions matching TRBD1. CDR1 and CDR2 from the germline V gene are FNHDT and SITEND (reference sequence). The CDR3 has 15 residues. With 4 bases clipped from V and 0 bases from J, the junction kept 6 bases outside the gene matches. This chain's CDR3 is CASSLRQGANSDYTF. Partial CDR3 DNA: TGTGCCAGCAGTCTTCGACAGGGCGCAAACTCC.

As to this clone: Gene and germline names: mouse. The CDR3 extends 4 residues past the end of the read, so its final part is completed from the germline J gene. The chain combines TRBV13-2 with TRBJ2-4, with 7 bases identical to TRBD1. This CDR3 region has 14 residues. Germline CDR1 NNHNN, CDR2 SYGAGS (reference sequence). Partial CDR3 DNA: TGTGCCAGCGGTGATGCCGGGACAGAAAAC. Its translation: CASGDAGTEN. The complete CDR3 protein is CASGDAGTENTLYF.

This clone was detected only a few times. Genes here carry mouse names. The sequenced fragment ends 4 residues before the CDR3 boundary, so the rest is inferred from the germline J gene. This chain joins TRBV17 and TRBJ2-7; 9 positions agree with TRBD2. Germline CDR1 MNHDT, CDR2 YYDKIL. Trimming removed 5 bases from V and 3 bases from J; junction bases left unmatched: 5. The CDR3 extends over 14 amino acids. CDR3 bases read: TGTGCTAGCAGTCCCGGGACTGGGTTCTAT. The encoded protein is CASSPGTGFY. The whole CDR3 reads CASSPGTGFYEQYF. Drawing the rest from reference TRBV17 and TRBJ2-7, the complete variable domain is DTTVKQNPRYKLARVGKPVNLICSQTMNHDTMYWYQKKPNQAPKLLLFYYDKILNREADTFEKFQSSRPNNSFCSLYIGSAGLEYSAMYLCASSPGTGFYEQYFGPGTRLTVL.

A word on this clone: Gene names refer to mouse genes. Read coverage stops 4 residues before the CDR3 terminus; the germline J gene supplies the remainder. The genes are TRBV19 and TRBJ2-3, with 7 bases that match TRBD1. This CDR3 spans 15 amino acids. V was pared by 5 bases and J by 1 base, with 7 bases of the junction left unmatched. Looked up from germline, CDR1 is FNHDT and CDR2 is SITEND (reference sequence). The sequenced part of the CDR3 DNA is TGTGCCAGCAGGGAACAGGGGAGAGGTGCAGAA. Residues: CASREQGRGAE. The whole CDR3 protein is CASREQGRGAETLYF.

This clone was recorded a few times. Mouse gene names apply. Read data end 4 residues before the CDR3 end; the end is taken from the germline J gene. The chain has TRBV13-3 and TRBJ2-4; 12 nucleotides agree with TRBD2. The V and J ends lost 1 base and 2 bases, in that order; junction bases with no gene match: 8. CDR1 is NNHDY, CDR2 SYVADS, per germline. This CDR3 comprises 18 residues. The CDR3 bases that were read are TGTGCCAGCAGTGATAGGAGACTGGGGGGGCGGGATCAAAAC. It is translated as CASSDRRLGGRDQN. The full-length CDR3 reads as CASSDRRLGGRDQNTLYF.

This clone was observed a handful of times. Germline and genes here are mouse. Coverage ceases 4 residues before the CDR3 finishes, and the germline J gene fills in the end. J is TRBJ1-4 and V is TRBV13-1; possible D gene TRBD1, 5 bases. There are 15 residues in the CDR3. V lost 0 bases, J lost 3 bases, and 9 bases lay in between. In germline, CDR1 is NSHNY, CDR2 SYGAGN. The DNA read from the CDR3 is TGTGCCAGCAGTGATGTTAGGGGAGCCAACGAA. This translates into CASSDVRGANE. The whole CDR3 protein is CASSDVRGANERLFF.

To note about this clone: Mouse germline and gene names are used. The read falls 4 residues short of the CDR3 end, and the missing part is taken from the germline J gene. The chain has TRBV13-1 and TRBJ2-3, with 10 bases lining up with TRBD1. V lost 3 bases, J lost 1 base, and 2 bases stayed unmatched. The germline V gene has CDR1 NSHNY and CDR2 SYGAGN. The CDR3 consists of 15 residues. CDR3 sequence reads: CASSGGTGGAETLYF. The DNA read from the CDR3 is TGTGCCAGCAGTGGGGGGACAGGGGGTGCAGAA.

With regard to this clone: Gene names are mouse gene names. The sequenced fragment ends 4 residues before the CDR3 boundary, so the rest is inferred from the germline J gene. The rearrangement links TRBV13-1 to TRBJ2-4; D unclear. The CDR3 spans 14 residues. Deletions cut 0 bases from V and 0 bases from J, with 5 bases between. CDR1 is NSHNY and CDR2 is SYGAGN in the germline V gene. The sequenced part of the CDR3 DNA is TGTGCCAGCAGTGATGTCTATAGTCAAAAC. Translating it yields CASSDVYSQN. The whole CDR3 region reads CASSDVYSQNTLYF.

This clone showed up just a few times. Germline and genes here are mouse. Coverage ceases 4 residues before the CDR3 finishes, and the germline J gene fills in the end. The rearrangement uses TRBV13-3 and TRBJ2-4, with 8 bases that match TRBD2. The CDR3 length is 13 residues. Looked up from germline, CDR1 is NNHDY and CDR2 is SYVADS. The CDR3 loop reads CASSVGLENTLYF. CDR3 DNA (partial): TGTGCCAGCAGTGTGGGACTGGAAAAC. The entire variable domain, with the rest obtained from reference TRBV13-3 and TRBJ2-4, is as follows: EAAVTQSPRSKVAVTGGKVTLSCHQTNNHDYMYWYRQDTGHGLRLIHYSYVADSTEKGDIPDGYKASRPSQENFSLILELASLSQTAVYFCASSVGLENTLYFGAGTRLSVL.

Points on this clone: Gene names are mouse gene names. The read terminates 4 residues before the CDR3 end, so the remaining end is supplied by the germline J gene. This chain links TRBV13-2 with TRBJ2-5; 7 bases align to TRBD2. The length of the CDR3 is 16 residues. V was pared by 1 base and J by 0 bases, with 5 bases of the junction left unmatched. CDR1 and CDR2 (germline): NNHNN, SYGAGS (reference sequence). CDR3 region: CASGDSGGLNQDTQYF. Incomplete CDR3 DNA: TGTGCCAGCGGTGATTCTGGGGGTCTTAACCAAGAC.

As for this clone: Mouse gene names and germline throughout. The CDR3 end lies 4 residues beyond the end of the read and is filled in from the germline J gene. V usage is TRBV19 and J usage is TRBJ2-5, with TRBD2 matching over 7 bases. CDR3 length equals 14 residues. Looked up from germline, CDR1 is FNHDT and CDR2 is SITEND (reference sequence). The trim removed 6 bases at V and 1 base at J, leaving 5 bases unmatched. The CDR3 region is CASNPTGDQDTQYF. The part of the CDR3 DNA that was read is TGTGCCAGCAACCCCACTGGGGACCAAGAC. Full variable domain (outside the CDR3, taken from reference TRBV19 and TRBJ2-5): GGIITQTPKFLIGQEGQKLTLKCQQNFNHDTMYWYRQDSGKGLRLIYYSITENDLQKGDLSEGYDASREKKSSFSLTVTSAQKNEMAVFLCASNPTGDQDTQYFGPGTRLLVL.

A word on this clone: Gene names and germline refer to mouse. The observed sequence ends 4 residues before the CDR3 terminus, with the missing tail filled in from the germline J gene. Other nucleotide sequences from this sample produce the same CDR3. This rearrangement joins TRBV19 to TRBJ1-4; D is ambiguous. From germline, CDR1 is FNHDT and CDR2 SITEND (reference sequence). CDR3 length equals 12 residues. CDR3 loop: CASSISGERLFF. The sequenced CDR3 bases are TGTGCCAGCAGCATATCAGGCGAA.

Note on this clone: Any gene name here is a mouse gene name. The read comes to an end 4 residues before the CDR3 does, leaving the germline J gene to fill in the end. This chain joins TRBV14 and TRBJ1-1; 8 nucleotides line up with TRBD1. V was pared by 5 bases and J by 3 bases, with 3 bases of the junction left unmatched. Per germline, CDR1 SGHDT and CDR2 FRDEAV. The CDR3 is made up of 13 amino acids. The CDR3 bases that were read are TGTGCCAGCAGGACAGGGGAGTACACA. Translated: CASRTGEYT. The entire CDR3 reads CASRTGEYTEVFF. The full variable domain, rest sourced from reference TRBV14 and TRBJ1-1, is EAGVTQSPRYAVLQEGQAVSFWCDPISGHDTLYWYQQPRDQGPQLLVYFRDEAVIDNSQLPSDRFSAVRPKGTNSTLKIQSAKQGDTATYLCASRTGEYTEVFFGKGTRLTVV.

For this clone: Mouse germline and gene names are used. Read data end 4 residues before the CDR3 end; the end is taken from the germline J gene. The V call is TRBV13-1, the J call TRBJ2-3; unclear D gene. CDR3 length equals 17 residues. Germline V gene lookup returns CDR1 NSHNY and CDR2 SYGAGN. With 0 bases removed from V and 0 bases from J, the gap between germline ends came to 14 bases. CDR3 DNA (partial): TGTGCCAGCAGTGATGCATTCCGACAAACTAGTGCAGAA. This sequence encodes CASSDAFRQTSAE. The whole CDR3 protein is CASSDAFRQTSAETLYF.